The T cell receptor beta chain under discussion was sequenced for a study of cytomegalovirus exposure and HLA in healthy donors. CDR1 and CDR2 (germline): SQVTM, ANQGSEA. The CDR3 extends over 14 amino acids. Between the trimmed V and J ends, which lost 4 bases and 7 bases, there was a span of 17 bases. PCR involved 60 Vbeta and 13 Jbeta primers. Clones were sequenced by immunoSEQ multiplex PCR, and TCRdb holds only the in-frame ones, with some missing. In the table there are 40,000 to 55,000 clones, roughly 81% of which are singletons. Study-wide points: A later analysis linked a missense variant in DCLRE1C to the trimming of TCR beta V and J genes. Whilst most TCR sequences proved rare, a subset of public TCRs occurred across many donors. Common viral pathogens were later found to be apparently linked to several of the most significant clusters.

As for this clone: Its antigen is undetermined.

V and J are TRBV29-1 and TRBJ1-5; perhaps TRBD1 as D (5 bases). This receptor was obtained from a woman between 40 and 55 years old in good health and CMV-seropositive. Material: PBMCs. CDR3 in DNA: TGCAGCGTTGCCCCAGGGCAGGGTAGCCAGCCCCAGCATTTT. It yields the protein CSVAPGQGSQPQHF. Complete variable domain (other parts from reference TRBV29-1 and TRBJ1-5): SAVISQKPSRDICQRGTSLTIQCQVDSQVTMMFWYRQQPGQSLTLIATANQGSEATYESGFVIDKFPISRPNLTFSTLTVSNMSPEDSSIYLCSVAPGQGSQPQHFGDGTRLSIL.